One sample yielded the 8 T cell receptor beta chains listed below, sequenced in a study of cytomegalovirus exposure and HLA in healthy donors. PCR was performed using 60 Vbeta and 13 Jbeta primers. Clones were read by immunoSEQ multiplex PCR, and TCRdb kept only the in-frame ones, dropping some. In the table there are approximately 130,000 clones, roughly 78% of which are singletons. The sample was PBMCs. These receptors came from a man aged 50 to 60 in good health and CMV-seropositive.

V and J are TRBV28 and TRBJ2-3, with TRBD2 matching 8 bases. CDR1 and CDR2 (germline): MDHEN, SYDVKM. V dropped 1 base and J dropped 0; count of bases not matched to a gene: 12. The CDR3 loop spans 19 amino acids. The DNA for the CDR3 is TGTGCCAGCAGTTTATTAGGGAGCGGGAGTTCAGGAAGCACAGATACGCAGTATTTT. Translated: CASSLLGSGSSGSTDTQYF.

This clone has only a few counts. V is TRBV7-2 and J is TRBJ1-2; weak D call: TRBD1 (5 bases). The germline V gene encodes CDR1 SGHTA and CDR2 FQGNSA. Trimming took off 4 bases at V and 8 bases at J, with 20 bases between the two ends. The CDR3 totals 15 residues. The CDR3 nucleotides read TGTGCCAGCAGCTCGGCAAGAGCGTCGACAGAAGGCTACACCTTC. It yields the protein CASSSARASTEGYTF.

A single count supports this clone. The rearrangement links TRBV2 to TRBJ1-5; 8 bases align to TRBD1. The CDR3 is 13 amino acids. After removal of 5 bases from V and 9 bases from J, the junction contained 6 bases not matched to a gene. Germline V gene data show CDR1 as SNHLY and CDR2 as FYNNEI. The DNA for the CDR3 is TGTGCCAGCAGTCAGGACAGGGTGAGGCCCCAGCATTTT. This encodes CASSQDRVRPQHF.

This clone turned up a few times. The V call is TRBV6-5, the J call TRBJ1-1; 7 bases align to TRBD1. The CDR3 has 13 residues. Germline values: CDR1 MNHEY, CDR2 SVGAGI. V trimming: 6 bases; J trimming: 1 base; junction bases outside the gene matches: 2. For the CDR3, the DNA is TGTGCCAGCAGGAGACAGGGGAACACTGAAGCTTTCTTT. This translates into CASRRQGNTEAFF.

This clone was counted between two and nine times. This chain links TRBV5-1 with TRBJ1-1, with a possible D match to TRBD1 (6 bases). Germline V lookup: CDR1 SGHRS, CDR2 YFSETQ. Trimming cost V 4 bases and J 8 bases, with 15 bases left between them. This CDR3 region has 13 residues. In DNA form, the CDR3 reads TGCGCCAGCAGCATCTCCGACAGGTCAGAAGCTTTCTTT. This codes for CASSISDRSEAFF.

The CDR3 is CASSRSGVHGVGELFF. The DNA of the CDR3 is TGTGCCAGCTCTAGAAGTGGCGTCCACGGCGTCGGGGAGCTGTTTTTT. J is TRBJ2-2 and V is TRBV9; D ambiguous. Trimming pared 7 bases from V and 7 bases from J, leaving 23 bases between. Germline CDR1 SGDLS, CDR2 YYNGEE. The CDR3 sequence is 16 residues long.

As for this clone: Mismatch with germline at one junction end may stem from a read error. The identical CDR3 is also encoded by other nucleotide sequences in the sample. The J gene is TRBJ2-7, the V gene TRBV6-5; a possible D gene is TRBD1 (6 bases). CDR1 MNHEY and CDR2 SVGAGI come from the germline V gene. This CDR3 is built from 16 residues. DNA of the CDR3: TGTGCCAGCAGCTACTATCCGCCACAGGGAAACTACGAGCAGTACTTC. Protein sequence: CASSYYPPQGNYEQYF.

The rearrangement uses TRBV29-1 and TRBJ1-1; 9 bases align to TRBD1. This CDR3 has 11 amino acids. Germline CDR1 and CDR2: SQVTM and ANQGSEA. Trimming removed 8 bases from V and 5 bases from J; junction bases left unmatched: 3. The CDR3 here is CSIDRGTEAFF. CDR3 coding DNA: TGCAGCATCGACAGGGGGACTGAAGCTTTCTTT.